This TCR beta chain came from a study of T cell repertoires in cytomegalovirus infection. This clonotype was detected ten times or more. TCRdb fed the reads into MiXCR, producing one record per CDR3 protein. The sample has about 260,000 distinct CDR3 sequences; approximately 9.2% are singletons. Trimming cost V 0 bases and J 1 base; bases outside gene matches: 8. The CDR3 is 16 amino acids. Germline assignment: CDR1 GTSNPN and CDR2 SVGIG (reference sequence). The specimen was PBMCs. The chain links TRBV30 to TRBJ2-5; TRBD2 aligns across 7 bases. The source of this sequence is a human donor in good health (CMV status not recorded). Some clones in this sample may be carry-over from other donors' samples. CDR3: CAWSVGLAESQETQYF. The CDR3 bases are TGTGCCTGGAGTGTCGGCCTAGCGGAGTCCCAAGAGACCCAGTACTTC.